The next 29 T cell receptor beta chains were all read from a single sample in a study of blood T cells in healthy people across ages. A J-beta primer mix and a sample-barcoded 5' primer were used in a second PCR of about 7 to 12 cycles. Each CDR3 protein gets one entry after TCRdb re-called the 5' RACE reads with MiXCR. The sample yields about 970,000 distinct CDR3 sequences, approximately 50% seen once. Sample: blood. Every receptor here comes from a woman aged 55-69 years in good health.

This clonotype was detected a few times. The chain employs TRBV9 and TRBJ2-3; 7 nucleotides align to TRBD2. J gave up 4 bases and V 4 bases, and 9 bases lay outside the gene matches. Germline V lookup: CDR1 SGDLS, CDR2 YYNGEE. The CDR3 length is 15 residues. The CDR3 nucleotides read TGTGCCAGCAGCCTTGGACTAGTCGGCGCAGATACGCAGTATTTT. It yields the protein CASSLGLVGADTQYF.

This chain connects TRBV2 to TRBJ2-7; D gene uncertain. The CDR3 is 12 amino acids. Germline loops: CDR1 SNHLY, CDR2 FYNNEI. V shed 3 bases and J shed 0 bases, with 3 bases lying between them. The CDR3 is CASSDVSYEQYF. DNA of the CDR3: TGTGCCAGCAGTGACGTCTCCTACGAGCAGTACTTC.

The V and J genes are TRBV29-1 and TRBJ2-5; tentatively, D is TRBD1 or TRBD2 (5 bases each). Deletions cut 4 bases from V and 5 bases from J, with 14 bases between. The CDR3 spans 13 residues. Germline V lookup: CDR1 SQVTM, CDR2 ANQGSEA. CDR3 sequence: CSVVGTQGETQYF. In nucleotides, the CDR3 is TGCAGCGTTGTGGGGACGCAGGGTGAGACCCAGTACTTC.

V gene TRBV6-2 or TRBV6-3 combines with J gene TRBJ2-7, with 9 bases aligning to TRBD2. Germline-derived CDR1 and CDR2 are MNHEY and SVGEGT. The CDR3 has 15 residues. Germline trimming cut 7 bases from V and 0 bases from J; bases unmatched to any gene: 7. The CDR3 reads CASTDGLANSYEQYF. The CDR3 region has the DNA TGTGCCAGCACCGACGGACTAGCGAACTCCTACGAGCAGTACTTC.

This sequence joins TRBV6-1 and TRBJ1-6; D is uncertain. CDR3 length equals 13 residues. CDR1 is MNHNS and CDR2 is SASEGT in the germline V gene. Trimming removed 3 bases at V and 9 bases at J, with 9 bases between. The CDR3 DNA is TGTGCCAGCAGTGACATCCGGCGTTCACCCCTCCACTTT. The encoded protein is CASSDIRRSPLHF.

The rearrangement links TRBV20-1 to TRBJ2-7; 8 nucleotides align to TRBD1. CDR3 length equals 13 residues. Per the germline V gene, CDR1 is DFQATT and CDR2 is SNEGSKA (reference sequence). For the CDR3, the DNA is TGCAGCCCCGGTGGACAGGGTACCTACGAGCAGTACTTC. Protein: CSPGGQGTYEQYF.

This clonotype was counted between two and nine times. The CDR3 spells CASKLMGLPNNEQFF. The CDR3 nucleotides read TGTGCCAGCAAACTTATGGGACTACCTAACAATGAGCAGTTCTTC. The rearrangement links TRBV6-5 to TRBJ2-1; TRBD2 matches at 7 bases. The J segment lost 5 bases and the V segment lost 7 bases, leaving 11 bases of the junction unmatched. The CDR3 spans 15 residues. Germline CDR1 MNHEY, CDR2 SVGAGI.

This clonotype was counted a single time. V usage is TRBV3-1 and J usage is TRBJ1-6, with D possibly TRBD1 on 6 matching bases. Germline V lookup: CDR1 LGHDT, CDR2 YNNKEL (reference sequence). V was trimmed by 0 bases and J by 7 bases, leaving 22 bases between them. The CDR3 has 19 residues. Here the CDR3 DNA reads TGTGCCAGCAGCCAAGAACAGGGAGGACTTGCCCCTTGGAATTCACCCCTCCACTTT. The encoded protein is CASSQEQGGLAPWNSPLHF.

The chain joins TRBV5-1 to TRBJ2-7; 9 bases align to TRBD1. The CDR3 is 16 amino acids. V lost 4 bases, J lost 6 bases, and 14 bases stayed unmatched. Germline CDR1 and CDR2: SGHRS and YFSETQ. CDR3 in amino acids: CASSRLPTGQGREQYF. The DNA for the CDR3 is TGCGCCAGCAGCCGTCTCCCCACGGGACAGGGTCGCGAGCAGTACTTC.

V is TRBV28 and J is TRBJ2-5, with 8 bases that match TRBD1. The DNA end favors TRBJ2-7, so the J call may be wrong. Germline V lookup: CDR1 MDHEN, CDR2 SYDVKM. This CDR3 contains 13 residues. CDR3 sequence (DNA): TGTGCCAGCCACCGGGACAGGATTGGCGAGCAGTACTTC. It specifies CASHRDRIGEQYF.

The chain is built from TRBV20-1 and TRBJ2-1; TRBD1 might be the D (6 bases). V lost 0 bases to trimming and J lost 7 bases, with 19 bases between them. Looked up from germline, CDR1 is DFQATT and CDR2 is SNEGSKA (reference sequence). The CDR3 spans 16 residues. The CDR3 loop is CSARDLAQGEFNEQFF. The CDR3 region has the DNA TGCAGTGCTAGAGATCTAGCACAGGGAGAGTTTAATGAGCAGTTCTTC.

In this sample, this clonotype turned up a few times. V gene TRBV6-1 combines with J gene TRBJ1-2; tentative D call: TRBD1 (5 bases). In germline, CDR1 is MNHNS, CDR2 SASEGT. V lost 8 bases, J lost 6 bases, and 22 bases lay in between. This CDR3 is built from 15 residues. DNA for the CDR3: TGTGCCAGCGGTAAAAAGGACGGACAACTGGATGGCTACACCTTC. Encoded protein: CASGKKDGQLDGYTF.

This rearrangement joins TRBV27 to TRBJ1-2; no reliable D call. CDR1 and CDR2 from the germline V gene are MNHEY and SMNVEV (reference sequence). V was pared by 8 bases and J by 2 bases, with 12 bases between. This CDR3 region has 13 residues. The CDR3 DNA follows: TGTGCCAGCGGAGGCACCGCCAACTATGGCTACACCTTC. This gives the protein CASGGTANYGYTF.

The gene calls are TRBV20-1 and TRBJ1-3; D unclear. The CDR3 has 14 amino acids. V was clipped by 2 bases and J by 4 bases, with 12 bases between them. Germline CDR1 DFQATT, CDR2 SNEGSKA (reference sequence). The CDR3 protein is CSARSLQVGNTIYF. The CDR3 region has the DNA TGCAGTGCTAGAAGTTTGCAGGTGGGAAACACCATATATTTT.

The chain combines TRBV2 with TRBJ2-7, with a possible D match to TRBD1 (8 bases). The germline gives CDR1 SNHLY, CDR2 FYNNEI. V lost 9 bases and J lost 4, with 13 bases in between. There are 12 residues in the CDR3. The CDR3 reads CASHRGGYEQYF. The CDR3 nucleotides are TGTGCCAGTCACAGGGGGGGTTACGAGCAGTACTTC.

The chain links TRBV20-1 to TRBJ2-7, with D perhaps matching TRBD1 (5 bases). Germline assignment: CDR1 DFQATT and CDR2 SNEGSKA (reference sequence). Trimming cost V 4 bases and J 10 bases, with 11 bases left between them. The CDR3 sequence is 10 residues long. The CDR3 sequence is CSAMRGAQYF. CDR3 bases: TGCAGTGCTATGCGTGGGGCCCAGTACTTC.

This clonotype has only a few counts. V usage is TRBV12-3 or TRBV12-4 and J usage is TRBJ2-7; TRBD2 matches 11 bases. V lost 5 bases and J lost 2; bases outside the gene matches: 8. The CDR3 is 16 amino acids. This CDR3 is CASSPRVAGGPYEQYF. The CDR3, as DNA: TGTGCCAGCAGTCCCCGGGTAGCGGGAGGGCCCTACGAGCAGTACTTC.

The CDR3 bases are TGTGCCAGCAGCCCCAAGCCCGTGTACGAGCAGTACTTC. As protein: CASSPKPVYEQYF. This chain links TRBV7-2 with TRBJ2-7; D is undetermined. The CDR3 has 13 amino acids. V was pared by 5 bases and J by 4 bases, with 12 bases between. Per germline, CDR1 SGHTA and CDR2 FQGNSA.

The rearrangement uses TRBV19 and TRBJ2-1, with D perhaps TRBD1 (6 bases). CDR1 LNHDA and CDR2 SQIVND come from the germline V gene (reference sequence). The CDR3 runs to 16 residues. Trimming took off 8 bases at V and 4 bases at J, with 21 bases between the two ends. DNA of the CDR3: TGTGCCAGTGGTCTCGATGGGGGACACTTATACAATGAGCAGTTCTTC. Protein: CASGLDGGHLYNEQFF.

The chain carries TRBV20-1 and TRBJ2-3, with TRBD2 identical over 15 bases. V lost 2 bases and J lost 5; bases outside the gene matches: 8. This CDR3 spans 17 amino acids. Germline V gene lookup returns CDR1 DFQATT and CDR2 SNEGSKA (reference sequence). DNA for the CDR3: TGCAGTGCTAGAACACCAGGACTAGCGGGAGGGGTAGATACGCAGTATTTT. It encodes CSARTPGLAGGVDTQYF.

The table lists this clonotype with a few counts. The rearrangement links TRBV10-3 to TRBJ2-3; D ambiguous. Germline V gives CDR1 ENHRY, CDR2 SYGVKD. V gave up 5 bases and J gave up 3 bases, with 6 bases separating them. This CDR3 region has 12 residues. In DNA, the CDR3 is TGTGCCATCAGTCAACCTACAGATACGCAGTATTTT. As protein: CAISQPTDTQYF.

The chain recombines TRBV29-1 with TRBJ2-5, with D uncertain. V was cut by 6 bases and J by 5 bases, with 16 bases left in between. The CDR3 sequence is 13 residues long. Per germline, CDR1 SQVTM and CDR2 ANQGSEA. The CDR3 DNA sequence: TGCAGCGTCGCTTGGCCCGTCGAGGAGACCCAGTACTTC. It specifies CSVAWPVEETQYF.

This clonotype has only one observation. Compared with germline, one end of the junction differs, possibly owing to a read error. This sequence joins TRBV6-6 and TRBJ2-5; D unresolved. The CDR3 is 14 amino acids. Germline V gene data show CDR1 as MNHNY and CDR2 as SVGAGI (reference sequence). The CDR3 nucleotides read TGTGCCTGCAGTTACCCCAGCGTCAGGGAGACCCAGTACTTC. Translating gives CACSYPSVRETQYF.

This chain joins TRBV7-9 and TRBJ2-5, with 7 positions matching TRBD2. There are 15 residues in the CDR3. CDR1 SEHNR and CDR2 FQNEAQ come from the germline V gene (reference sequence). Trimming removed 5 bases from V and 3 bases from J; junction bases left unmatched: 9. CDR3 bases: TGTGCCAGCAGCCGCCCAGGGACTACCAAAGAGACCCAGTACTTC. Translating gives CASSRPGTTKETQYF.

This chain connects TRBV7-9 to TRBJ1-5; TRBD1 is a possible D gene (5 bases). CDR3 length: 15 amino acids. Germline V gene lookup returns CDR1 SEHNR and CDR2 FQNEAQ (reference sequence). Between the trimmed V and J ends, which lost 3 bases and 5 bases, there was a span of 14 bases. The DNA for the CDR3 is TGTGCCAGCAGCTTGGTGCCCTTAGGGGATCAGCCCCAGCATTTT. Translating it yields CASSLVPLGDQPQHF.

This clonotype has a handful of counts. The chain uses TRBV29-1 and TRBJ2-4, with TRBD2 identical over 9 bases. The end of the DNA fits TRBJ2-7 better, so the J call may be wrong. Germline CDR1 SQVTM, CDR2 ANQGSEA. This CDR3 is built from 16 residues. The CDR3 coding sequence is TGCAGCGTTGAAGACCACAGCGGGGGGAAGTTCGGCGAGCAGTACTTC. It is translated as CSVEDHSGGKFGEQYF.

This chain joins TRBV20-1 and TRBJ2-7; 7 nucleotides agree with TRBD2. CDR1 and CDR2 (germline): DFQATT, SNEGSKA (reference sequence). The CDR3 spans 14 residues. V lost 5 bases and J lost 1; bases outside the gene matches: 8. Here the CDR3 reads CSALPASGSYEQYF. The CDR3, as DNA: TGCAGTGCTCTTCCCGCTAGCGGTTCCTACGAGCAGTACTTC.

This chain's CDR3 is CASSPSEASGYTGELFF. Here the CDR3 DNA reads TGTGCCAGCAGCCCGTCGGAGGCTAGCGGATACACCGGGGAGCTGTTTTTT. The chain carries TRBV7-3 and TRBJ2-2; 7 nucleotides match TRBD2. V was clipped by 5 bases and J by 3 bases; unmatched bases: 12. The CDR3 has 17 residues. The germline CDR1 and CDR2 sequences are SGHTA and FQGTGA.

V is TRBV5-1 and J is TRBJ2-7; 15 nucleotides line up with TRBD2. Germline trimming cut 6 bases from V and 0 bases from J; bases unmatched to any gene: 4. CDR3 length equals 16 residues. Germline V CDR1 and CDR2: SGHRS, YFSETQ. As DNA, the CDR3 is TGCGCCAGCACCGGGACTAGCGGGAGGAGCTCCTACGAGCAGTACTTC. The encoded protein is CASTGTSGRSSYEQYF.